The 5 T cell receptor beta chains below all came from one sample that was sequenced in a study of T cell responses to AZD1222 COVID-19 vaccine. TCRdb's copy holds only in-frame clones and misses some; the assay was immunoSEQ multiplex PCR. The repertoire has some 50,000 clones, 75% to 90% of them found once; the top ten carry around 15%. Sample: peripheral blood, taken on day 0 of AZD1222 vaccination. Source of these receptors: an adult in good health.

This clone was detected once. The chain's CDR3 is CASKRGPYGYTF. CDR3 nucleotide sequence: TGTGCCAGTAAAAGGGGTCCTTATGGCTACACCTTC. This rearrangement joins TRBV19 to TRBJ1-2, with D possibly matching TRBD1 (5 bases). The CDR3 length is 12 residues. Trimming removed 7 bases at V and 5 bases at J, with 11 bases between. Germline V gives CDR1 LNHDA, CDR2 SQIVND (reference sequence).

The chain combines TRBV7-9 with TRBJ2-5; D uncertain. Germline V gene lookup returns CDR1 SEHNR and CDR2 FQNEAQ (reference sequence). This CDR3 region has 14 residues. V dropped 4 bases and J dropped 2 bases, with 11 bases sitting between them. CDR3 coding DNA: TGTGCCAGCAGCTCCCGACACATTCAAGAGACCCAGTACTTC. Translating it yields CASSSRHIQETQYF.

This clone has more than one count but fewer than ten. The V call is TRBV3-1 (or the pseudogene TRBV3-2), the J call TRBJ1-3, with D unclear. The CDR3 consists of 13 residues. In germline, CDR1 is LGHDT, CDR2 YNNKEL (reference sequence). The V gene lost 4 bases and the J gene lost 4 bases, with 8 bases spanning the gap. The CDR3 nucleotides read TGTGCCAGCAGCCCTTCCAAGGGAAACACCATATATTTT. Translating gives CASSPSKGNTIYF.

This clone was counted between two and nine times. The chain combines TRBV12-3 or TRBV12-4 with TRBJ2-1; either TRBD1 or TRBD2 may fit D (5 bases each). This CDR3 comprises 13 residues. V was clipped by 3 bases and J by 9 bases, with 12 bases between them. The CDR3 nucleotides read TGTGCCAGCAGTTTGAATGAGGGACGTGAGCAGTTCTTC. Protein sequence: CASSLNEGREQFF.

The CDR3 is CASTPTGANTDTQYF. The CDR3 coding sequence is TGTGCCAGCACCCCTACAGGGGCGAACACAGATACGCAGTATTTT. V usage is TRBV28 and J usage is TRBJ2-3; 7 nucleotides line up with TRBD1. Losses at the gene ends were 7 bases for V and 2 bases for J; bases not matched to a gene: 9. CDR1 and CDR2 (germline): MDHEN, SYDVKM. CDR3 length: 15 amino acids.